This T cell receptor beta chain was identified in a study of spatial heterogeneity in lung cancer. Many counts were recorded for this clonotype. What it binds is not known. TCRdb redid the calling of the 5' RACE reads with MiXCR, one entry per CDR3 protein. This sample has tens of thousands of distinct CDR3 sequences, with roughly 15% found just once. Study-wide points: Resection blood, more than follow-up blood, showed ubiquitous expanded tumor TCRs.

The time point was: sample taken at primary tumor resection. Frozen PBMC, nontumor lung or tumor provided whole RNA, which was sequenced unsorted. Donors were some 72 untreated early-stage non-small cell lung cancer patients. CDR1 and CDR2 from the germline V gene are DFQATT and SNEGSKA (reference sequence). The V gene lost 4 bases and the J gene lost 6 bases, with 8 bases spanning the gap. The CDR3 contains 11 residues. The genes are TRBV20-1 and TRBJ2-3; D is unclear. The specimen was PBMCs, collected at surgery. This sequence was found in a male donor with early-stage non-small cell lung cancer. As DNA, the CDR3 is TGCAGTGCTAAGATCGGCGATACGCAGTATTTT. It encodes CSAKIGDTQYF.